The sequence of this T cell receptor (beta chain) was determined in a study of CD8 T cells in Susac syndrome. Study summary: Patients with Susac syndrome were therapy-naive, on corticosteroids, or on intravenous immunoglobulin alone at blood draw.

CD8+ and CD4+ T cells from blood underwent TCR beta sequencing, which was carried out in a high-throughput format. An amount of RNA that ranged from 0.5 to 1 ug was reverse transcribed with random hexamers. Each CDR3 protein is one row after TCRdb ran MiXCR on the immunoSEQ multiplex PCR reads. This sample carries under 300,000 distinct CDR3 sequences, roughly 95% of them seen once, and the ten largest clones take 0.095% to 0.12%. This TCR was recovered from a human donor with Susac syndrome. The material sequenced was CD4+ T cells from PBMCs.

The CDR3 region has the DNA TGTGCCAGCAGAGATAAAGCCCACAGGGAGTGGGGTGAAGCTTTCTTT. Protein: CASRDKAHREWGEAFF. This chain uses TRBV25-1 with TRBJ1-1; tentative D call: TRBD1 (6 bases). The CDR3 is 16 residues long. CDR1 is MGHDK and CDR2 is SYGVNS in the germline V gene. Deletions cut 6 bases from V and 7 bases from J, with 24 bases between.